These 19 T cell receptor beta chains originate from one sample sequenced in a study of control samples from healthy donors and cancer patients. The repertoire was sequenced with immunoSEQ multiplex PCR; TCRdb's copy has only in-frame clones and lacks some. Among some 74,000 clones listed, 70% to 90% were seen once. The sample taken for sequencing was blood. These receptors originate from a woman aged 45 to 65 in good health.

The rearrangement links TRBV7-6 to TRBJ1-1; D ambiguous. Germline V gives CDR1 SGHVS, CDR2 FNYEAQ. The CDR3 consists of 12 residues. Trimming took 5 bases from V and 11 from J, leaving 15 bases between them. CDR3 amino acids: CASSPRQGWAFF. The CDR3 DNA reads TGTGCCAGCAGCCCTAGACAAGGATGGGCTTTCTTT.

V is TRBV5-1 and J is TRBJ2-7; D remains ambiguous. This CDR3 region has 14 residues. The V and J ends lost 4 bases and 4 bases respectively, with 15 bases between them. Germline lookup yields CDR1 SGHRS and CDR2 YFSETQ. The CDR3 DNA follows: TGCGCCAGCAGCCCTCCGGGCCAGGTTTACGAGCAGTACTTC. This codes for CASSPPGQVYEQYF.

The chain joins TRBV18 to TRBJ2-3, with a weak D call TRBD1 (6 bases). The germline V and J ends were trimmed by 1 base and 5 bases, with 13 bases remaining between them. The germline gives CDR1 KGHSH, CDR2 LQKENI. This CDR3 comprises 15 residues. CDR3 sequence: CASSPRSGVGDTQYF. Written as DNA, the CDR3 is TGTGCCAGCTCACCACGGTCAGGGGTGGGAGATACGCAGTATTTT.

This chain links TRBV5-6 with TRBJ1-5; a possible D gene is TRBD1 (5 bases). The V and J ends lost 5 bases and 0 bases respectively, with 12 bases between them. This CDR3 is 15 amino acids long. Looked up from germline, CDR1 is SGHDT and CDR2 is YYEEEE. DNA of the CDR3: TGTGCCAGCAGTTACCAGGGATATAGCAATCAGCCCCAGCATTTT. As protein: CASSYQGYSNQPQHF.

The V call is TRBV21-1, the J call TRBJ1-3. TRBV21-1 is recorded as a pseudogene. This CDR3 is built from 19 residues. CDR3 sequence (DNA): TGTGCCAGCAGCAAAAATGGGCTAAACTCCGGGCACCTTTGGAACACCATATATTTT. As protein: CASSKNGLNSGHLWNTIYF.

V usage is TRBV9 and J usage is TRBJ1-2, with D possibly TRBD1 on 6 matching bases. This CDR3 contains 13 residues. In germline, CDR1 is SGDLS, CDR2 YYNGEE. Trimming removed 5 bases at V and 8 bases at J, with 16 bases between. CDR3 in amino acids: CASSTVGHWGYTF. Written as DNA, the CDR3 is TGTGCCAGCAGTACGGTGGGACACTGGGGCTACACCTTC.

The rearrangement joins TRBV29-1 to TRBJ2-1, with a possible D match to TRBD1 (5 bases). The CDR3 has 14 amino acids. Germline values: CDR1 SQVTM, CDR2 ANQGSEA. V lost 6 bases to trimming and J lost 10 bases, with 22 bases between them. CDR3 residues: CSVTADLDSAEQFF. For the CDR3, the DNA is TGCAGCGTCACGGCGGACCTTGACAGCGCAGAGCAGTTCTTC.

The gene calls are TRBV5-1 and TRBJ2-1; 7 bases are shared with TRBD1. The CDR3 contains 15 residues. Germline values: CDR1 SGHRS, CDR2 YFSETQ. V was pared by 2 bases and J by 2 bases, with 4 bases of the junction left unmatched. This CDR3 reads CASSLRQGTYNEQFF. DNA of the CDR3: TGCGCCAGCAGCTTAAGACAGGGAACCTACAATGAGCAGTTCTTC. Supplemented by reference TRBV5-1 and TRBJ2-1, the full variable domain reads KAGVTQTPRYLIKTRGQQVTLSCSPISGHRSVSWYQQTPGQGLQFLFEYFSETQRNKGNFPGRFSGRQFSNSRSEMNVSTLELGDSALYLCASSLRQGTYNEQFFGPGTRLTVL.

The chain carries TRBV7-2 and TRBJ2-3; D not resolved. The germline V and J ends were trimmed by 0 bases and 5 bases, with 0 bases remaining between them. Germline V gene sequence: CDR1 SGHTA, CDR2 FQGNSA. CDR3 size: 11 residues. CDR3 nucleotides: TGTGCCAGCAGCTTAGCAGATACGCAGTATTTT. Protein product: CASSLADTQYF.

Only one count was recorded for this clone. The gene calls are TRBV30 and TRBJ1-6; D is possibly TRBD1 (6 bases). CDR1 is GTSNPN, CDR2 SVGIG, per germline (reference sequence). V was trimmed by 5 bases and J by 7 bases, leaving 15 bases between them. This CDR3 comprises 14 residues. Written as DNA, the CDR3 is TGTGCCTGGGGGACCACAGGGCTAAATTCACCCCTCCACTTT. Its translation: CAWGTTGLNSPLHF.

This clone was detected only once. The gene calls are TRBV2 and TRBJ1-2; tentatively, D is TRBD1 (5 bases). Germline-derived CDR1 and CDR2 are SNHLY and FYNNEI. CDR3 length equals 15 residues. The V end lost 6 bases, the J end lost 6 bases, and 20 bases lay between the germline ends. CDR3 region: CASRSTGEKTNGYTF. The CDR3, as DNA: TGTGCCAGCAGGTCTACAGGCGAAAAGACTAATGGCTACACCTTC.

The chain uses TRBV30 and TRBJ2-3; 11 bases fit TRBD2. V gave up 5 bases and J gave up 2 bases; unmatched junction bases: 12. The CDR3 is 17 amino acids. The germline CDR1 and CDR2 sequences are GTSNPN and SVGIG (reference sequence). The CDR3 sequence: CAWDARTSGFPTDTQYF. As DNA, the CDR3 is TGTGCCTGGGACGCTAGGACTAGCGGGTTTCCCACAGATACGCAGTATTTT.

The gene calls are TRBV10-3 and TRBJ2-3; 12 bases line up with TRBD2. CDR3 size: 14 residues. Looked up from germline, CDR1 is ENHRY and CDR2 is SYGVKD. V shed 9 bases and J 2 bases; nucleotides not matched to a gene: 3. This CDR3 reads CAISSGGATDTQYF. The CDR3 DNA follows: TGTGCCATTTCTAGCGGGGGGGCCACAGATACGCAGTATTTT.

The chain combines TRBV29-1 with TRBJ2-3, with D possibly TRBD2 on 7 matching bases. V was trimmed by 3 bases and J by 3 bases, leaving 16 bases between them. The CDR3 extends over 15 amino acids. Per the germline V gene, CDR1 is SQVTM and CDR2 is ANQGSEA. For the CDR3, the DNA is TGCAGCGTTGATATAGGGGGGGCGATAACAGATACGCAGTATTTT. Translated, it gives CSVDIGGAITDTQYF.

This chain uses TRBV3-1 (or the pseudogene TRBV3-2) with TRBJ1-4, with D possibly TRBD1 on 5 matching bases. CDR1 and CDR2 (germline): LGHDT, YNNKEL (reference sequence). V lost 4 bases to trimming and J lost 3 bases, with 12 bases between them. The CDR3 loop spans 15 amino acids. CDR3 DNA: TGTGCCAGCAGCCGGCCAGGGAAGGCTAATGAAAAACTGTTTTTT. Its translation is CASSRPGKANEKLFF.

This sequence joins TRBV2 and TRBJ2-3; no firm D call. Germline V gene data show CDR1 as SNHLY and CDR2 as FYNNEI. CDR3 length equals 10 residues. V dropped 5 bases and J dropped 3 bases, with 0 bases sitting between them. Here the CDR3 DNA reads TGTGCCAGCAGTACAGATACGCAGTATTTT. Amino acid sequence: CASSTDTQYF.

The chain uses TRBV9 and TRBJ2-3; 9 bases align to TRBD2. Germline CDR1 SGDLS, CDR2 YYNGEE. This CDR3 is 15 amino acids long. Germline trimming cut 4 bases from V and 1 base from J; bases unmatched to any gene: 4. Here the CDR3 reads CASSSIAGGTDTQYF. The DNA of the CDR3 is TGTGCCAGCAGCTCAATAGCGGGGGGCACAGATACGCAGTATTTT.

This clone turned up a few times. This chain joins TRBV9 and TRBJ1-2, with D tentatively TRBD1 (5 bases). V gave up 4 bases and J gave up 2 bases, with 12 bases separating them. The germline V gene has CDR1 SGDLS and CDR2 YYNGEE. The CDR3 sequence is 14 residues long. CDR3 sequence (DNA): TGTGCCAGCAGCCGGGACGCACGAAACTATGGCTACACCTTC. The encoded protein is CASSRDARNYGYTF.

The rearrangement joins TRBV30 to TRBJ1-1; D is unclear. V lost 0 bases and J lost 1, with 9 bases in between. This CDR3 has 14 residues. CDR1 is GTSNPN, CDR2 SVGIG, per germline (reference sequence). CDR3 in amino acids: CAWSVEGRNTEAFF. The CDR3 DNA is TGTGCCTGGAGTGTGGAGGGCCGGAACACTGAAGCTTTCTTT.